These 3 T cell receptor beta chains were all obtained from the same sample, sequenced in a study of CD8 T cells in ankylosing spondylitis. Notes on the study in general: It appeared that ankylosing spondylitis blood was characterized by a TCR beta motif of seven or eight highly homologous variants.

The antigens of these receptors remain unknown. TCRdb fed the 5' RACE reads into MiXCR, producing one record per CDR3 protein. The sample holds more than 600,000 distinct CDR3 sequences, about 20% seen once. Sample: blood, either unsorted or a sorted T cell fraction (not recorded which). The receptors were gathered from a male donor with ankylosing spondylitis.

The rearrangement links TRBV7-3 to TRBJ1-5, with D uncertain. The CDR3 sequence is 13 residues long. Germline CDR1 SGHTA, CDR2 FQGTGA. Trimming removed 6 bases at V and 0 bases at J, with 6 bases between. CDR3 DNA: TGTGCCAGCAGTATTAATAGCAATCAGCCCCAGCATTTT. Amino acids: CASSINSNQPQHF. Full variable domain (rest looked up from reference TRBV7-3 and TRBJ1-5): GAGVSQTPSNKVTEKGKYVELRCDPISGHTALYWYRQSLGQGPEFLIYFQGTGAADDSGLPNDRFFAVRPEGSVSTLKIQRTERGDSAVYLCASSINSNQPQHFGDGTRLSIL.

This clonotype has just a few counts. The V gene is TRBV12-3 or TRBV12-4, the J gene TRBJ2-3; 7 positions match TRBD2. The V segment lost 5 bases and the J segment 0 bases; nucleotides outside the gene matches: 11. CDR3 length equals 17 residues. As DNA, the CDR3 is TGTGCCAGCAGTCCGCGGACTAGAGGTTCTAGCACAGATACGCAGTATTTT. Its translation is CASSPRTRGSSTDTQYF.

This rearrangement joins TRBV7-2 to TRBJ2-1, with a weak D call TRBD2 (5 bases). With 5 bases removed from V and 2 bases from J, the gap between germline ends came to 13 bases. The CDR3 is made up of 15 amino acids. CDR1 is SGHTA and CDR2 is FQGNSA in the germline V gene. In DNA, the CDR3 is TGTGCCAGCAGCACCGCAACCGGGGCCTACAATGAGCAGTTCTTC. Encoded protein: CASSTATGAYNEQFF.